Described below is a single T cell receptor (beta chain) sequence and its context. Its antigen remains unidentified. The sample originates from a study of monozygotic twins with inflammatory bowel disease. Study-wide findings and caveats: Healthy co-twins showed greater TCRbeta diversity (inverse Simpson) than IBD patients.

In preparing each TCR library, about 3.5 ug of total RNA was used. Template switching incorporated UMIs with a 6-nucleotide sample barcode. TCRalpha and TCRbeta cDNA underwent two nested PCRs of roughly 17 and 9 cycles. TCRdb re-called the 5' RACE reads, yielding one record per CDR3 amino acid sequence without DNA. Here the sample table reports 300,000 to 400,000 distinct CDR3 sequences. The germline V gene encodes CDR1 SGHNT and CDR2 YYREEE (reference sequence). This CDR3 has 19 amino acids. The chain carries TRBV5-4 and TRBJ1-4. Sequencing was performed on blood. The TCR was taken from a human donor with ulcerative colitis or Crohn's disease, or a healthy co-twin of an affected twin (not recorded which). The CDR3 spells CASSLGTAGFPAANEKLFF.